This TCR beta chain was sequenced for a study of blood T cell repertoires in COVID-19. The wider study: Sample material is recorded as cDNA or gDNA derived from T cells, B-cell-depleted T cells, or PBMCs.

Original handling: Nucleated cell counts were estimated from reference gene primer amplification. Measured with immunoSEQ multiplex PCR; TCRdb has only the in-frame clones, and not every one. For V, J and clone size, that table is used; D and trimming come from the DNA. The table has 400,000 to 550,000 clones, 87% seen once. The germline V gene has CDR1 LNHDA and CDR2 SQIVND (reference sequence). V was clipped by 2 bases and J by 4 bases, with 17 bases between them. This CDR3 comprises 16 residues. Participants had their cohort set by participant-reported clinical history. This clonotype originated in a woman between 18 and 30 years old with acute COVID-19. The J gene is TRBJ1-1, the V gene TRBV19; D possibly corresponds to TRBD1 (5 bases). Source material: PBMCs or T cells enriched from blood (not recorded which). CDR3: CASSIQRGGGGTEAFF. CDR3 bases: TGTGCCAGTAGTATACAGCGTGGGGGGGGAGGCACTGAAGCTTTCTTT.